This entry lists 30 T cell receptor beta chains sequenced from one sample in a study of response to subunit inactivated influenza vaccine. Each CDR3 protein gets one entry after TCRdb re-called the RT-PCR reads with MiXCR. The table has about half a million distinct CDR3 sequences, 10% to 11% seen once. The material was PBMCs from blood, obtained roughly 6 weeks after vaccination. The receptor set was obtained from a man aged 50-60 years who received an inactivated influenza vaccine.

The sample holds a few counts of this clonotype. CDR3 loop: CATRGEKLFF. The CDR3 nucleotides read TGTGCCACCCGCGGTGAAAAACTGTTTTTT. The rearrangement uses TRBV15 and TRBJ1-4; D not certain. Germline CDR1 LNHNV, CDR2 YYDKDF (reference sequence). The CDR3 is 10 residues long. Trimming shortened V by 8 bases and J by 7 bases, and 5 bases separated the two germline ends.

The CDR3 spells CASNKRAGSGANVLTF. CDR3 nucleotide sequence: TGTGCCAGCAACAAACGAGCAGGGTCTGGGGCCAACGTCCTGACTTTC. V is TRBV11-1 and J is TRBJ2-6, with a tentative D call TRBD1 (5 bases). Germline lookup yields CDR1 SGHAT and CDR2 FQDESV (reference sequence). This CDR3 spans 16 amino acids. The V and J ends lost 7 bases and 1 base respectively, with 14 bases between them. Based on the CDR3 plus reference TRBV11-1 and TRBJ2-6, the full variable domain is EAEVAQSPRYKITEKSQAVAFWCDPISGHATLYWYRQILGQGPELLVQFQDESVVDDSQLPKDRFSAERLKGVDSTLKIQPAELGDSAMYLCASNKRAGSGANVLTFGAGSRLTVL.

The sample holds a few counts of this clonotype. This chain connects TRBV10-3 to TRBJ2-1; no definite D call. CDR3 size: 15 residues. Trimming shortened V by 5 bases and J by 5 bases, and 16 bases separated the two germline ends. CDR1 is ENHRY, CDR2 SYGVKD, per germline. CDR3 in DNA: TGTGCCATCAGTTCTCCGGAGACTGGAAACAATGAGCAGTTCTTC. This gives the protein CAISSPETGNNEQFF.

In DNA, the CDR3 is TGCAGTGCAAGCCGGGATCCTCACTATGGCTACACCTTC. Its protein product is CSASRDPHYGYTF. J is TRBJ1-2 and V is TRBV20-1; D is unclear. Germline CDR1 reads DFQATT; CDR2 reads SNEGSKA (reference sequence). The CDR3 loop spans 13 amino acids. V was trimmed by 6 bases and J by 3 bases, leaving 14 bases between them.

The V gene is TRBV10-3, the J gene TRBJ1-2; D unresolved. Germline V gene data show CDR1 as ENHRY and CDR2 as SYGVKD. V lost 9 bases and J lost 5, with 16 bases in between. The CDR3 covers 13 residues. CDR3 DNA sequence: TGTGCCATAAACACGGAGTCCAAGTATGGCTACACCTTC. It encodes CAINTESKYGYTF.

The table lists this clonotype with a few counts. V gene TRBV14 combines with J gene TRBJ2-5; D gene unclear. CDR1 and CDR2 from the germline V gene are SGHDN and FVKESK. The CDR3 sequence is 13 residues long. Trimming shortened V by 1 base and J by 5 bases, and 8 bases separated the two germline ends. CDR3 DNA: TGTGCCAGCAGCCAAGGTCCGAGGGAGACCCAGTACTTC. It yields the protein CASSQGPRETQYF. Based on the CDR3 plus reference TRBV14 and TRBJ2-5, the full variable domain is EAGVTQFPSHSVIEKGQTVTLRCDPISGHDNLYWYRRVMGKEIKFLLHFVKESKQDESGMPNNRFLAERTGGTYSTLKVQPAELEDSGVYFCASSQGPRETQYFGPGTRLLVL.

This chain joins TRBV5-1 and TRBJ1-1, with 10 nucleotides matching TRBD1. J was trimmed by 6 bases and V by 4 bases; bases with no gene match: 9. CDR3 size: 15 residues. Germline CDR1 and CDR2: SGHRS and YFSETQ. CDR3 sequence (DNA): TGCGCCAGCAGCGCAGCTTTAGGACAGGGGGCTGAAGCTTTCTTT. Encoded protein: CASSAALGQGAEAFF.

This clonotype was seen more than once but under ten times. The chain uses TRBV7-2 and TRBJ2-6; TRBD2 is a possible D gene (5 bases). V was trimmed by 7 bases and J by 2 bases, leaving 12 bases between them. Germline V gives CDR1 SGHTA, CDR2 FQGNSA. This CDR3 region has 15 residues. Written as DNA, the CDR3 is TGTGCCAGCACTGTTCGGGGTACTGGGGCCAACGTCCTGACTTTC. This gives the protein CASTVRGTGANVLTF.

The CDR3 sequence: CASSLMGGHQPQHF. Here the CDR3 DNA reads TGCGCCAGCAGCTTGATGGGGGGGCATCAGCCCCAGCATTTT. The V and J genes are TRBV5-1 and TRBJ1-5, with TRBD1 as a possible D gene (6 bases). From germline, CDR1 is SGHRS and CDR2 YFSETQ. The CDR3 has 14 residues. The V and J ends lost 1 base and 5 bases respectively, with 10 bases between them.

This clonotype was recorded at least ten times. CDR3 sequence (DNA): TGTGCCAGCAGCCAGGGGGGTCAGGGCTCCTACGAGCAGTACTTC. This sequence encodes CASSQGGQGSYEQYF. The chain uses TRBV4-2 and TRBJ2-7, with TRBD2 as a possible D gene (6 bases). Germline loops: CDR1 LGHNA, CDR2 YNFKEQ. This CDR3 is 15 amino acids long. The V gene lost 3 bases and the J gene lost 0 bases, with 12 bases spanning the gap.

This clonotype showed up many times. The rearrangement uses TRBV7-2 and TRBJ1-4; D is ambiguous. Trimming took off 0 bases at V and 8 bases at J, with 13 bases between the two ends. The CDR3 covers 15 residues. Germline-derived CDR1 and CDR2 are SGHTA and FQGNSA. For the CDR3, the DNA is TGTGCCAGCAGCTTAGCGTACGGAGGGTTCGAAAAACTGTTTTTT. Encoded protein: CASSLAYGGFEKLFF.

The CDR3 DNA is TGTGCCAGCAGTTATGGGCTAGCGGGAGGGGCGGGTGAGCAGTTCTTC. It encodes CASSYGLAGGAGEQFF. This rearrangement joins TRBV6-5 to TRBJ2-1; 12 bases are a match to TRBD2. This CDR3 region has 16 residues. Germline CDR1 is MNHEY and CDR2 is SVGAGI. V gave up 3 bases and J gave up 9 bases; unmatched junction bases: 9.

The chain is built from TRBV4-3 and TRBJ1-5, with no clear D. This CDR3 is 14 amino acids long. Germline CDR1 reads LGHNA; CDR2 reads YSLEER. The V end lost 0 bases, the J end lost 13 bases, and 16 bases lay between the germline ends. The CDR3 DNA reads TGCGCCAGCAGCCAAGAGGCTTCGTCGGTGCCTCAGCATTTT. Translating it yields CASSQEASSVPQHF.

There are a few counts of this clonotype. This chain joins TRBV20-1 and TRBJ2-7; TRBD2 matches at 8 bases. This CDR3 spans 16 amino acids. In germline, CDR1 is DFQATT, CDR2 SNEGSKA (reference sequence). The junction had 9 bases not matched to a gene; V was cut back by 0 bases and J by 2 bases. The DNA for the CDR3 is TGCAGTGCTAGAGATTCGTTGCGGGGGGCCACCTACGAGCAGTACTTC. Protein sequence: CSARDSLRGATYEQYF.

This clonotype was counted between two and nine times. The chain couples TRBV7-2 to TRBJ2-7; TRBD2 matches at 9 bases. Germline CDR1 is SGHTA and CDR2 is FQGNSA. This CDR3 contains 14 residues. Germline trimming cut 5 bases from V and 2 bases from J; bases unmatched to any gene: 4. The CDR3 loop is CASSTGLAPYEQYF. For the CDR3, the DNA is TGTGCCAGCAGCACAGGACTAGCGCCCTACGAGCAGTACTTC. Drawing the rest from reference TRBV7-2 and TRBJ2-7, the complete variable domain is GAGVSQSPSNKVTEKGKDVELRCDPISGHTALYWYRQSLGQGLEFLIYFQGNSAPDKSGLPSDRFSAERTGGSVSTLTIQRTQQEDSAVYLCASSTGLAPYEQYFGPGTRLTVT.

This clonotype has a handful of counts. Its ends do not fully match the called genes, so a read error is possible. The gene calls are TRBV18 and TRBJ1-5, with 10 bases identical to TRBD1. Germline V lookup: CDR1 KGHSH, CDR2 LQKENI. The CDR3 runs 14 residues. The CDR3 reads CPSSDDRGQRPQHF. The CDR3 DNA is TGTCCCAGCTCAGATGACAGGGGGCAGCGGCCCCAGCATTTT.

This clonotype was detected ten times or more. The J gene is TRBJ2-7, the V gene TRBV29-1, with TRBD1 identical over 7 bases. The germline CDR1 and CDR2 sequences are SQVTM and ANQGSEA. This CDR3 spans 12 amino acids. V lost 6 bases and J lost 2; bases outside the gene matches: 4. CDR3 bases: TGCAGCGTGGTCAGGGGGACCTACGAGCAGTACTTC. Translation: CSVVRGTYEQYF.

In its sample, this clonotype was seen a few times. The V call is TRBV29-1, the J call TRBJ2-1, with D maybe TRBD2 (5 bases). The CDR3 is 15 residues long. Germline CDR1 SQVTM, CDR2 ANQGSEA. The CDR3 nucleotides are TGCACCTGTGGGAGTGAGGAGGAGGATTTTTGCTGGGGGTTCTTC. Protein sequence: CTCGSEEEDFCWGFF.

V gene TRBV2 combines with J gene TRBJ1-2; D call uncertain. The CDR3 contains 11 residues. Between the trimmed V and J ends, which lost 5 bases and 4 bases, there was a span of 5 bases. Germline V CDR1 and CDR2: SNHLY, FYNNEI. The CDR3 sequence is CASSWTYGYTF. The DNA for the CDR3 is TGTGCCAGCAGTTGGACCTATGGCTACACCTTC.

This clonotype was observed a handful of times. DNA of the CDR3: TGTGCCAGCAGCGGTACGGGGACTAGCGGCCACAATGAGCAGTTCTTC. Translating it yields CASSGTGTSGHNEQFF. The chain is built from TRBV9 and TRBJ2-1; 11 nucleotides match TRBD2. This CDR3 has 16 amino acids. The V and J ends lost 3 bases and 5 bases, in that order; junction bases with no gene match: 7. The germline CDR1 and CDR2 sequences are SGDLS and YYNGEE.

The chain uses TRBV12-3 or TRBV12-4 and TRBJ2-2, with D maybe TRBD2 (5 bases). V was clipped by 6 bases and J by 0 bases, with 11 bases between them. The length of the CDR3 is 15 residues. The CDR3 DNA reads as TGTGCCAGCAGAGGGCTAGCCCCGAACACCGGGGAGCTGTTTTTT. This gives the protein CASRGLAPNTGELFF.

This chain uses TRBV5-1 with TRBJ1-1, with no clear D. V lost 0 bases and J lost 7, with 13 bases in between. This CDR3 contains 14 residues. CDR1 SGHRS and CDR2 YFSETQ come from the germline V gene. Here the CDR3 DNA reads TGCGCCAGCAGCTTGGAAGGTAGGGCTCTTGAAGCTTTCTTT. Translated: CASSLEGRALEAFF.

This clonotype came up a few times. The DNA for the CDR3 is TGCAGTGCTAGACCCCGGGACAGGGGGGGCAATGAGCAGTTCTTC. This encodes CSARPRDRGGNEQFF. V is TRBV20-1 and J is TRBJ2-1; 11 bases are a match to TRBD1. Germline values: CDR1 DFQATT, CDR2 SNEGSKA (reference sequence). V lost 2 bases and J lost 6; bases outside the gene matches: 6. The CDR3 sequence is 15 residues long.

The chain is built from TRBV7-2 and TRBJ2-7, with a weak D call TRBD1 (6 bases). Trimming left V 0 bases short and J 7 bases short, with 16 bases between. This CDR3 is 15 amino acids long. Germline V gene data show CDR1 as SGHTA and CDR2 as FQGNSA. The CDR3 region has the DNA TGTGCCAGCAGCTTAGCTCTTGGCAGGGGAGAAGAGCAGTACTTC. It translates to CASSLALGRGEEQYF.

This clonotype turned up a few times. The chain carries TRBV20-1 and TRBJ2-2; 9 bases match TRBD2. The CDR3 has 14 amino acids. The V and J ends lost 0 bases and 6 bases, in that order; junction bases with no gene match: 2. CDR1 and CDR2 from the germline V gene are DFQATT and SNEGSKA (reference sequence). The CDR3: CSARDQRGAGELFF. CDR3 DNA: TGCAGTGCTAGAGATCAGCGGGGGGCCGGGGAGCTGTTTTTT.

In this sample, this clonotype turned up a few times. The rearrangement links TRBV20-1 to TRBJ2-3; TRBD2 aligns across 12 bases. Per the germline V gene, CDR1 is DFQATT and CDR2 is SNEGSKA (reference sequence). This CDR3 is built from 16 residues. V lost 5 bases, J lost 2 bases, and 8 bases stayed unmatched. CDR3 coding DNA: TGCAGTGCTGAGCGCCGACTAGCGGGGGCCACAGATACGCAGTATTTT. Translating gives CSAERRLAGATDTQYF.

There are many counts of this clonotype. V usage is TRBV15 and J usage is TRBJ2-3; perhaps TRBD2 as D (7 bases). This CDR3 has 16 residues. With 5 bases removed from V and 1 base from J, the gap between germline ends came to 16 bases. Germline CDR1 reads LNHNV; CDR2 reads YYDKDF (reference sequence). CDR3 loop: CATSSRLAGGTDTQYF. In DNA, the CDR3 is TGTGCCACCAGCTCCCGACTAGCAGGGGGCACAGATACGCAGTATTTT.

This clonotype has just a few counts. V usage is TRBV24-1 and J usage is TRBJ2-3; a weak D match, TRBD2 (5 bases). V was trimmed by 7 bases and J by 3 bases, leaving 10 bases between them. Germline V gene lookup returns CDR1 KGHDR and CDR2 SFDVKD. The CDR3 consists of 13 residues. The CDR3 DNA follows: TGTGCCACCAGCCTAGGGAGAACAGATACGCAGTATTTT. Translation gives CATSLGRTDTQYF.

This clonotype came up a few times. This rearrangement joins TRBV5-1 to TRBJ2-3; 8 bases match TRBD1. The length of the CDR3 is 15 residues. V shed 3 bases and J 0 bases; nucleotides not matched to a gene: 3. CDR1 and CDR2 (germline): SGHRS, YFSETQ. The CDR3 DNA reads TGCGCCAGCAGCTGGACAGGGACCAGCACAGATACGCAGTATTTT. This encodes CASSWTGTSTDTQYF.

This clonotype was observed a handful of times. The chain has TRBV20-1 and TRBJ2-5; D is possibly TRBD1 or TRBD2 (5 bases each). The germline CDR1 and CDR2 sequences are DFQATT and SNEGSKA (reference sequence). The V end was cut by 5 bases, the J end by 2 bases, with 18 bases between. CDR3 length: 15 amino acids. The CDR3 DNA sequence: TGCAGTGCTTCCGGGACCGGAAGGTTTCAAGAGACCCAGTACTTC. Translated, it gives CSASGTGRFQETQYF.